The 16 T cell receptor beta chains given below trace back to one sample, sequenced in a study of CD8 T cells in ankylosing spondylitis. TCRdb used MiXCR to reprocess the 5' RACE reads, holding one entry per CDR3 protein. The sample has 250,000 to 350,000 distinct CDR3 sequences, 20% seen once. Sequencing was carried out using blood, either unsorted or a sorted T cell fraction (not recorded which). The receptors here all came from a male donor with ankylosing spondylitis or in good health (not recorded which).

The chain employs TRBV5-1 and TRBJ2-2, with D maybe TRBD1 (6 bases). The germline V gene has CDR1 SGHRS and CDR2 YFSETQ. CDR3 length equals 13 residues. Trimming stripped 3 bases from V and 5 bases from J, with 8 bases between. The CDR3 DNA follows: TGCGCCAGCAGCTCTGGACAGACCGGGGAGCTGTTTTTT. Amino acid sequence: CASSSGQTGELFF.

V is TRBV5-5 and J is TRBJ2-4; 12 bases align to TRBD2. V lost 3 bases to trimming and J lost 2 bases; unmatched junction nucleotides: 3. The CDR3 runs 16 residues. The germline gives CDR1 SGHKS, CDR2 YYEKEE (reference sequence). The CDR3 region has the DNA TGTGCCAGCAGCTCCGGACTAGCGGGGACCAAAAACATTCAGTACTTC. Its translation is CASSSGLAGTKNIQYF. The complete variable domain, with remaining parts taken from reference TRBV5-5 and TRBJ2-4, reads DAGVTQSPTHLIKTRGQQVTLRCSPISGHKSVSWYQQVLGQGPQFIFQYYEKEERGRGNFPDRFSARQFPNYSSELNVNALLLGDSALYLCASSSGLAGTKNIQYFGAGTRLSVL.

This clonotype was counted only a few times. This chain connects TRBV7-6 to TRBJ2-7; maybe TRBD1 (6 bases). CDR3 length equals 13 residues. Between the trimmed V and J ends, which lost 4 bases and 3 bases, there was a span of 10 bases. CDR1 SGHVS and CDR2 FNYEAQ come from the germline V gene. CDR3 sequence (DNA): TGTGCCAGCAGCTCAAAACAGGGCTACGAGCAGTACGTC. Encoded protein: CASSSKQGYEQYV.

This clonotype was seen only a few times. The rearrangement uses TRBV29-1 and TRBJ2-5; D is unclear. The CDR3 consists of 12 residues. In germline, CDR1 is SQVTM, CDR2 ANQGSEA. The V gene lost 6 bases and the J gene lost 5 bases, with 13 bases spanning the gap. Here the CDR3 DNA reads TGCAGCGTACGACAACTCCGGGAGACCCAGTACTTC. Its protein product is CSVRQLRETQYF.

This clonotype was picked up one time. The gene calls are TRBV6-5 and TRBJ1-4; D not certain. V lost 0 bases and J 7 bases, leaving 9 bases between the germline ends. Germline CDR1 and CDR2: MNHEY and SVGAGI. This CDR3 is built from 14 residues. CDR3 in amino acids: CASSYSASGEKLFF. The CDR3 nucleotides are TGTGCCAGCAGTTACTCGGCAAGTGGTGAAAAACTGTTTTTT.

The chain has TRBV4-2 and TRBJ2-5; 15 positions match TRBD2. J lost 4 bases, V lost 0 bases, and 6 bases had no gene match. This CDR3 is 18 amino acids long. Per the germline V gene, CDR1 is LGHNA and CDR2 is YNFKEQ. CDR3: CASSQDGTSGGRRETQYF. In DNA, the CDR3 is TGTGCCAGCAGCCAAGACGGGACTAGCGGGGGGCGAAGAGAGACCCAGTACTTC.

V gene TRBV9 combines with J gene TRBJ2-1; TRBD2 aligns across 10 bases. This CDR3 has 15 residues. Germline V gives CDR1 SGDLS, CDR2 YYNGEE. Trimming removed 1 base from V and 8 bases from J; junction bases left unmatched: 6. CDR3 DNA sequence: TGTGCCAGCAGCGTACAAGCGGGAGGGGGTCATGAGCAGTTCTTC. As protein: CASSVQAGGGHEQFF. Variable domain in full (rest from reference TRBV9 and TRBJ2-1): DSGVTQTPKHLITATGQRVTLRCSPRSGDLSVYWYQQSLDQGLQFLIQYYNGEERAKGNILERFSAQQFPDLHSELNLSSLELGDSALYFCASSVQAGGGHEQFFGPGTRLTVL.

The gene calls are TRBV3-1 and TRBJ1-5; D not resolved. V was pared by 6 bases and J by 0 bases, with 12 bases between. The CDR3 contains 15 residues. Germline CDR1 and CDR2: LGHDT and YNNKEL (reference sequence). The CDR3 sequence: CASSQSSSSNQPQHF. CDR3 nucleotide sequence: TGTGCCAGCAGTCAAAGTTCTAGTAGCAATCAGCCCCAGCATTTT.

CDR3 loop: CASMQGADTQYF. The CDR3 coding sequence is TGTGCCAGCATGCAGGGGGCAGATACGCAGTATTTT. The rearrangement joins TRBV12-3 or TRBV12-4 to TRBJ2-3, with 7 bases that match TRBD1. Unmatched junction bases numbered 2, after V lost 7 bases and J lost 4 bases. The CDR3 consists of 12 residues.

This clonotype was counted only a few times. The rearrangement uses TRBV20-1 and TRBJ1-5; a weak D match, TRBD1 (6 bases). CDR1 DFQATT and CDR2 SNEGSKA come from the germline V gene (reference sequence). The length of the CDR3 is 15 residues. With 2 bases removed from V and 1 base from J, the gap between germline ends came to 12 bases. The DNA of the CDR3 is TGCAGTGCTAGAACTTCCGGGGGCAGCAATCAGCCCCAGCATTTT. This translates into CSARTSGGSNQPQHF.

This clonotype was found a few times. CDR3: CASSDRRGGQETQYF. CDR3 nucleotides: TGTGCCAGCTCAGACCGTCGGGGGGGTCAAGAGACCCAGTACTTC. The genes are TRBV18 and TRBJ2-5, with 8 positions matching TRBD2. Germline trimming cut 5 bases from V and 2 bases from J; bases unmatched to any gene: 7. Germline CDR1 KGHSH, CDR2 LQKENI. This CDR3 region has 15 residues.

The CDR3 loop reads CASSLSPWPYNEQFF. The CDR3 DNA reads as TGTGCCAGCAGTTTAAGCCCGTGGCCCTACAATGAGCAGTTCTTC. The V and J genes are TRBV27 and TRBJ2-1; D uncertain. Trimming stripped 2 bases from V and 2 bases from J, with 10 bases between. Germline CDR1 is MNHEY and CDR2 is SMNVEV (reference sequence). The CDR3 consists of 15 residues.

The chain employs TRBV20-1 and TRBJ1-6; 8 bases are a match to TRBD1. V dropped 6 bases and J dropped 7; count of bases not matched to a gene: 11. The germline CDR1 and CDR2 sequences are DFQATT and SNEGSKA (reference sequence). CDR3 length equals 15 residues. As DNA, the CDR3 is TGCAGTGCAAGCCCAGGGGGCCCCAGGAATTCACCCCTCCACTTT. It codes for CSASPGGPRNSPLHF.

This clonotype was seen a handful of times. This chain connects TRBV27 to TRBJ2-2; D uncertain. CDR3 length: 14 residues. V shed 5 bases and J shed 1 base, with 8 bases lying between them. The germline CDR1 and CDR2 sequences are MNHEY and SMNVEV (reference sequence). The CDR3 region is CASSRPGNTGELFF. DNA for the CDR3: TGTGCCAGCAGTAGACCCGGGAACACCGGGGAGCTGTTTTTT.

This clonotype was found many times. The rearrangement uses TRBV5-1 and TRBJ2-7; D not resolved. The CDR3 length is 11 residues. The V end lost 3 bases, the J end lost 7 bases, and 8 bases lay between the germline ends. Per germline, CDR1 SGHRS and CDR2 YFSETQ. The CDR3 DNA sequence: TGCGCCAGCAGCTCCCTGTGGGAGCAGTACGTC. Amino acids: CASSSLWEQYV.

The rearrangement joins TRBV12-3 or TRBV12-4 to TRBJ2-5, with 7 bases lining up with TRBD1. Trimming cost V 7 bases and J 5 bases; bases outside gene matches: 10. This CDR3 contains 14 residues. This CDR3 reads CASMVGQGQETQYF. CDR3 sequence (DNA): TGTGCCAGCATGGTCGGCCAGGGACAGGAGACCCAGTACTTC.